Below, one T cell receptor beta chain is given with its context. The data were obtained in a study of blood T cell repertoires in COVID-19. Whole-study context: Donors in the United States, Italy and Spain gave samples during acute or convalescent COVID-19. PBMCs, B-cell-depleted T cells, or T cells provided the cDNA or gDNA that made up the material.

In the study's own analysis: Quantification of nucleated cells was approximated via reference gene primer amplification. Here immunoSEQ multiplex PCR was the method, and the copy in TCRdb shows in-frame clones only, minus some. D and trimming were read from the DNA, whereas the V and J calls and clone size are those reported in that table. The top ten clones hold about 16% of a sample with some 20,000 clones, around 84% of them seen once. V dropped 6 bases and J dropped 3 bases, with 15 bases sitting between them. CDR1 and CDR2 from the germline V gene are SGHTA and FQGNSA. This CDR3 is built from 14 residues.

The sample was peripheral blood. The chain carries TRBV7-2 and TRBJ2-7; D is perhaps TRBD2 (6 bases). The source of this sequence is a human donor with active COVID-19. The donor label of this sample is uncertain. This chain's CDR3 is CASRGGVSGYEQYF. The CDR3 DNA follows: TGTGCCAGCAGGGGGGGAGTTAGCGGCTACGAGCAGTACTTC.